What follows describes a single T cell receptor (beta chain). Its cognate antigen has yet to be identified. Base-call qualities are not available, and no considerably larger clone is one nucleotide away. The entry originates in a study of blood T cell repertoires in COVID-19 (dated by TCRdb to the early 2020s). In the study overall: Samples covering the acute and convalescent phases of COVID-19 were provided by collaborators in the United States, Italy and Spain. A de-identified subject ID, COVID-19 status, age in years and sex were almost always included in the sample metadata. Where HLA class I and class II types were available, the types were taken from metadata supplied by the sample provider, not from assay-based typing. The repertoires were released in a freely available public database intended as a resource for research on the immune response to SARS-CoV-2. The dataset comprised deeply sampled blood TCRbeta repertoires from subjects exposed to, actively infected with, or recovered from COVID-19. The prospective study material was composed of cDNA or gDNA derived from T cells, B-cell-depleted T cells, or PBMCs. Samples were obtained from the ongoing ImmuneRACE study (first 160 participants) and from about 1,300 subjects provided by 6 global collaborators. What the authors observed across the whole study: The quantity of clinical and demographic metadata differed by source and by participant and was supplied without curation.

CDR1 and CDR2 are read off the germline V gene as MGHDK and SYGVNS. At the junction V is shortened by 3 bases and J by 7 bases, with 10 bases in between. Spanning cysteine to phenylalanine, the CDR3 consists of 13 amino acids. Just CDR3 DNA is preserved here, 39 bases in frame from base 1. TCRbeta CDR3 regions were amplified from genomic DNA using the immunoSEQ Assay, a bias-controlled multiplex PCR. As for how the authors treated the data: Nucleated cell counts per sample were estimated from amplification of reference gene primers within the assay. To quantify the absolute abundance of each unique TCRbeta CDR3 rearrangement, sequence reads were collapsed and filtered. For each sample, productive Simpson clonality was calculated by taking the square root of Simpson's diversity index across productive rearrangements. Sourced from immuneACCESS, this table was stored by TCRdb with only in-frame sequences that have V and J called. A share of the clones is absent; for the studies checked, an unresolved V gene accounts for under half, and the remainder has no known explanation. V and J calls and clone size are given by that table; D and trimming were obtained from the DNA. Across this sample there are roughly 230,000 clones, with approximately 83% seen only once. The ten largest clones take up about 7.4% of the sample.

Each collaborating institution followed its own protocols to collect whole blood in K2EDTA tubes. For TCRbeta analysis, collaborators shipped samples as frozen whole blood, isolated PBMCs, or DNA extracted from either of those sample types. Here the chain combines TRBV25-1 and TRBJ2-1; TRBD2 might be the D gene, on 6 matching bases. The TCR sequence derives from a woman between 50 and 59 years old with acute or convalescent COVID-19. Sequencing input: peripheral blood. Here is the DNA: TGTGCCAGCAGTGACACTGGGGGGAATGAGCAGTTCTTC. This sequence encodes CASSDTGGNEQFF.